This T cell receptor beta chain comes out of a study of T cells in localized non-small cell lung cancer. General observations from the study: Clonality peaked in uninvolved adjacent lung rather than tumor.

Profiled with immunoSEQ multiplex PCR; TCRdb holds only in-frame clones, not every one. The sample lists some 85,000 clones, around 81% occurring once. This clone was recorded a few times. Its antigen is unknown. Looked up from germline, CDR1 is SGHAT and CDR2 is FQNNGV. V lost 1 base to trimming and J lost 11 bases, with 15 bases between them. The CDR3 has 15 amino acids. The TCR comes from a man aged 40-75 years with stage II squamous cell lung carcinoma. The source was PBMCs, collected before any cancer treatment. The V gene is TRBV11-2, the J gene TRBJ1-6; D unresolved. CDR3 bases: TGTGCCAGCAGCTTAGTTAAGGGCTGGCCCCCACCCCTCCACTTT. Residues: CASSLVKGWPPPLHF.